Sequencing of this T cell receptor beta chain was carried out in a study of CD8+CD57+ T cells in acquired aplastic anemia. All sequencing subjects had displayed CD8+CD57+ cell expansion on flow cytometry. Genomic DNA templated the TCR beta VDJ and CDR3 profiling. TCRdb re-called the reads through MiXCR, storing one row per CDR3 protein. This sample has 75,000 to 100,000 distinct CDR3 sequences, with roughly 70% found just once. This CDR3 has 12 amino acids. Trimming shortened V by 3 bases and J by 5 bases, and 10 bases separated the two germline ends. Germline values: CDR1 DFQATT, CDR2 SNEGSKA (reference sequence).

Sequencing was carried out using sorted CD4+, CD8+, or CD8+CD57+ T cells (not recorded which) from PBMCs. The chain couples TRBV20-1 to TRBJ1-1; TRBD1 is a possible D gene (5 bases). The receptor comes from a human donor with aplastic anemia. The CDR3 DNA reads TGCAGTGCTAGGGGGCCCCGGACTGAAGCTTTCTTT. Its protein product is CSARGPRTEAFF.